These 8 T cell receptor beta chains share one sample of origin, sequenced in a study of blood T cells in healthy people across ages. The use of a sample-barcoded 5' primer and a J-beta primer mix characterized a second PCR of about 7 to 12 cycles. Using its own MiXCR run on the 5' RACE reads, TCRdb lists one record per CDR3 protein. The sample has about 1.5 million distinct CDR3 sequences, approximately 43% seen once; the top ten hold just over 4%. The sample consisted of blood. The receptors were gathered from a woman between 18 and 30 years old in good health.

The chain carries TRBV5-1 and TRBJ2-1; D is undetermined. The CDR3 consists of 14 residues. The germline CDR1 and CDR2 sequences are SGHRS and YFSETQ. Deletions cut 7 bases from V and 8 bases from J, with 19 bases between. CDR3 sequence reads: CASRIYTTNDEQFF. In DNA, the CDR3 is TGCGCCAGCCGCATATATACTACTAACGATGAGCAGTTCTTC. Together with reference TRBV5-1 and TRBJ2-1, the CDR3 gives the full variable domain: KAGVTQTPRYLIKTRGQQVTLSCSPISGHRSVSWYQQTPGQGLQFLFEYFSETQRNKGNFPGRFSGRQFSNSRSEMNVSTLELGDSALYLCASRIYTTNDEQFFGPGTRLTVL.

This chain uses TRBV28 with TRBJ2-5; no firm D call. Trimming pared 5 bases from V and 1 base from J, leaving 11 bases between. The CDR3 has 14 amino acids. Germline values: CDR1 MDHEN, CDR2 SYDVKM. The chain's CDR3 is CASSRSMPQETQYF. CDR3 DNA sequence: TGTGCCAGCAGTCGGTCCATGCCCCAAGAGACCCAGTACTTC. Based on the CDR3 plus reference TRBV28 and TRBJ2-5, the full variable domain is DVKVTQSSRYLVKRTGEKVFLECVQDMDHENMFWYRQDPGLGLRLIYFSYDVKMKEKGDIPEGYSVSREKKERFSLILESASTNQTSMYLCASSRSMPQETQYFGPGTRLLVL.

The CDR3 reads CASSLSRIVTQYF. CDR3 DNA: TGTGCCAGCAGTTTATCCCGGATAGTTACGCAGTATTTT. V is TRBV12-3 or TRBV12-4 and J is TRBJ2-3; D remains ambiguous. The CDR3 is 13 residues long. With 2 bases removed from V and 8 bases from J, the gap between germline ends came to 11 bases.

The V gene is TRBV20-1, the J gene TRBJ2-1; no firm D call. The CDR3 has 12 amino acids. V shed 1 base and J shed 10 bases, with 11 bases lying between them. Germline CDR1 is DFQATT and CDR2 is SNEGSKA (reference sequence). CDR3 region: CSARVGTHEQFF. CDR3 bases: TGCAGTGCTAGAGTGGGCACCCACGAGCAGTTCTTC.

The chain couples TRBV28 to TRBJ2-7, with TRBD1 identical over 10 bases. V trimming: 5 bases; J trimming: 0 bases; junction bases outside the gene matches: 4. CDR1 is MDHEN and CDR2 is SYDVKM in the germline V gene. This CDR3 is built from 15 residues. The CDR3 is CASSTRDRGSYEQYF. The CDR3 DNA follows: TGTGCCAGCAGTACCCGGGACAGGGGCTCCTACGAGCAGTACTTC.

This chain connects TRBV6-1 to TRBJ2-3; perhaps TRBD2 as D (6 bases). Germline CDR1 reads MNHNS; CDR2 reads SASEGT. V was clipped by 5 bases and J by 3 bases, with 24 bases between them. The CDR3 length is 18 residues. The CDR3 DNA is TGTGCCAGCAGTCAATACATACGACCAGGTGGGGGGACAGATACGCAGTATTTT. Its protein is CASSQYIRPGGGTDTQYF.

CDR3 DNA: TGCGCCAGCAGCCAAGGTCAGGCTCTGGGGGCCAACGTCCTGACTTTC. This translates into CASSQGQALGANVLTF. This sequence joins TRBV4-3 and TRBJ2-6, with D uncertain. Germline assignment: CDR1 LGHNA and CDR2 YSLEER. The CDR3 covers 16 residues. V lost 1 base to trimming and J lost 4 bases, with 11 bases between them.

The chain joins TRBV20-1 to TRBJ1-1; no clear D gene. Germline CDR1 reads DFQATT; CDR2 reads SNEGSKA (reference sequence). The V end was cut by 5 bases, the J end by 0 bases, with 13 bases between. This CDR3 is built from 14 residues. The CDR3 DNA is TGCAGTGCTTCCTCGGCAGTCGTGAACACTGAAGCTTTCTTT. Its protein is CSASSAVVNTEAFF.